These 13 T cell receptor beta chains originate from one sample sequenced in a study of read filtering for tumor transcriptome and immune sequencing. Molecular barcoded adaptors covering alpha/delta and beta/gamma chains were used on about 390 ng RNA. TCRdb recomputed calls from the reads with MiXCR, one row per CDR3 protein. The sample contains some 120,000 distinct CDR3 sequences, 10% to 15% of which appear only once. Sequencing input: a population of CD138-negative cells sorted from bone marrow. The receptors were sampled from a donor aged 40 or older with multiple myeloma.

This clonotype came up many times. This sequence joins TRBV28 and TRBJ1-5; a weak D match, TRBD1 (6 bases). The germline V gene has CDR1 MDHEN and CDR2 SYDVKM. V lost 5 bases, J lost 4 bases, and 15 bases lay in between. This CDR3 contains 15 residues. CDR3: CASSQDSLENQPQHF. The CDR3 region has the DNA TGTGCCAGCAGTCAGGACAGCCTAGAGAATCAGCCCCAGCATTTT.

In this sample, this clonotype turned up a few times. The chain couples TRBV15 to TRBJ2-2, with D possibly matching TRBD2 (7 bases). Trimming removed 0 bases from V and 3 bases from J, with 11 bases in between. In germline, CDR1 is LNHNV, CDR2 YYDKDF (reference sequence). CDR3 length: 16 residues. The CDR3: CATSREGRGDTGELFF. The CDR3 DNA sequence: TGTGCCACCAGCAGAGAAGGGAGGGGGGACACCGGGGAGCTGTTTTTT. Based on the CDR3 plus reference TRBV15 and TRBJ2-2, the full variable domain is DAMVIQNPRYQVTQFGKPVTLSCSQTLNHNVMYWYQQKSSQAPKLLFHYYDKDFNNEADTPDNFQSRRPNTSFCFLDIRSPGLGDTAMYLCATSREGRGDTGELFFGEGSRLTVL.

Points on this clonotype: This sequence may be a read error, since a much larger clone differs from it by one base. V usage is TRBV30 and J usage is TRBJ2-2; a weak D match, TRBD1 (6 bases). The CDR3 consists of 13 residues. The V gene's germline CDR1 is GTSNPN and CDR2 SVGIG (reference sequence). CDR3 bases: TGTGCCCGGAGCTACAGGGAGACCGGGGAGCTGTTTTTT. It specifies CARSYRETGELFF.

This clonotype has a count of ten or more. The J gene is TRBJ2-5, the V gene TRBV6-1; D may match TRBD1 or TRBD2 (6 bases each). This CDR3 has 16 residues. Germline-derived CDR1 and CDR2 are MNHNS and SASEGT. Trimming cost V 0 bases and J 4 bases, with 15 bases left between them. CDR3 sequence reads: CASSEAAGGLGETQYF. DNA for the CDR3: TGTGCCAGCAGTGAAGCTGCCGGGGGCTTGGGAGAGACCCAGTACTTC.

This clonotype came up a few times. This rearrangement joins TRBV7-9 to TRBJ1-2; D might be TRBD1 (5 bases). V was cut by 5 bases and J by 6 bases, with 19 bases left in between. Germline V gene data show CDR1 as SEHNR and CDR2 as FQNEAQ (reference sequence). There are 15 residues in the CDR3. The CDR3 coding sequence is TGTGCCAGCAGCGTCGGACCGGGACGAGGTCATGGCTACACCTTC. Translated: CASSVGPGRGHGYTF.

The genes are TRBV20-1 and TRBJ2-3, with 8 bases lining up with TRBD1. This CDR3 is built from 14 residues. From germline, CDR1 is DFQATT and CDR2 SNEGSKA (reference sequence). J gave up 4 bases and V 4 bases, and 7 bases lay outside the gene matches. As DNA, the CDR3 is TGCAGTGCTATGACAGGGGTCCTCTCAGATACGCAGTATTTT. As protein: CSAMTGVLSDTQYF.

In its sample, this clonotype was seen many times. The rearrangement uses TRBV10-1 and TRBJ2-1; D is ambiguous. This CDR3 spans 13 amino acids. V was pared by 4 bases and J by 5 bases, with 9 bases between. Germline CDR1 WNHNN, CDR2 SYGVQD (reference sequence). The CDR3 protein is CASSATQNNEQFF. The CDR3 DNA is TGCGCCAGCAGTGCGACTCAGAACAATGAGCAGTTCTTC.

The chain recombines TRBV18 with TRBJ2-5; 10 nucleotides align to TRBD2. Trimming took 3 bases from V and 4 from J; bases not matched to a gene: 11. The germline V gene has CDR1 KGHSH and CDR2 LQKENI. The CDR3 covers 17 residues. CDR3: CASSPFSGGPGGETQYF. The CDR3 DNA sequence: TGTGCCAGCTCACCGTTTAGCGGGGGGCCCGGAGGAGAGACCCAGTACTTC.

At least ten counts were recorded for this clonotype. This chain uses TRBV4-1 with TRBJ2-2; TRBD2 agrees at 12 bases. This CDR3 has 18 residues. After removal of 0 bases from V and 5 bases from J, the junction contained 7 bases not matched to a gene. Per germline, CDR1 MGHRA and CDR2 YSYEKL. The CDR3 region has the DNA TGCGCCAGCAGCCAAGAGGGACTAGCGGGCCCGGGGACCGGGGAGCTGTTTTTT. Translated, it gives CASSQEGLAGPGTGELFF.

The V and J genes are TRBV9 and TRBJ2-3; 7 bases map to TRBD2. The CDR3 is 14 amino acids. The ends lost 6 bases at V and 1 base at J; junction bases unmatched: 5. Per the germline V gene, CDR1 is SGDLS and CDR2 is YYNGEE. The CDR3 DNA reads as TGTGCCAGCAATTGGGCGGGGGGCACAGATACGCAGTATTTT. It codes for CASNWAGGTDTQYF.

This clonotype was counted many times. J is TRBJ2-5 and V is TRBV7-2, with D possibly being TRBD2 (6 bases). Germline lookup yields CDR1 SGHTA and CDR2 FQGNSA. V dropped 1 base and J dropped 7 bases, with 19 bases sitting between them. This CDR3 has 16 amino acids. CDR3 sequence: CASSLDPPGGRGTQYF. In DNA form, the CDR3 reads TGTGCCAGCAGCTTAGATCCGCCCGGGGGAAGGGGGACCCAGTACTTC.

This clonotype was counted ten times or more. V gene TRBV7-8 combines with J gene TRBJ2-7; a weak D match, TRBD1 (5 bases). Looked up from germline, CDR1 is SGHVS and CDR2 is FQNEAQ. The CDR3 length is 14 residues. The V end lost 6 bases, the J end lost 2 bases, and 14 bases lay between the germline ends. The CDR3 bases are TGTGCCAGCAGTCCCAGGGAAGGGGCCTACGAGCAGTACTTC. Residues: CASSPREGAYEQYF.

A remark on this clonotype: Relative to the germline gene, one junction end is altered; a read error may explain this. The gene calls are TRBV28 and TRBJ2-7; D may be TRBD1 (6 bases). The length of the CDR3 is 13 residues. Germline values: CDR1 MDHEN, CDR2 SYDVKM. The chain's CDR3 is CASDNRVSYERYF. The DNA for the CDR3 is TGTGCCAGCGATAACAGGGTCTCCTACGAGCGGTACTTC.